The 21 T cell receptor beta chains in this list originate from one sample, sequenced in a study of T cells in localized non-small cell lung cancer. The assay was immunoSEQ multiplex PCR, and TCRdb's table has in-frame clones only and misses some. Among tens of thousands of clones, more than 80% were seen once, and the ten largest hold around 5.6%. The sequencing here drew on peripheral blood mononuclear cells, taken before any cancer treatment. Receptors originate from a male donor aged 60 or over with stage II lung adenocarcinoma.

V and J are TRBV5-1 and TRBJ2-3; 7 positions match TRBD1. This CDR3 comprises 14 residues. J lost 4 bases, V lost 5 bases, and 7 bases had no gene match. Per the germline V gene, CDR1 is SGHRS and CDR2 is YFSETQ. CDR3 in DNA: TGCGCCAGCAGGTCAGGGGGTAGCGCAGATACGCAGTATTTT. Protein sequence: CASRSGGSADTQYF. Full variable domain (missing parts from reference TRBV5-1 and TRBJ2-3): KAGVTQTPRYLIKTRGQQVTLSCSPISGHRSVSWYQQTPGQGLQFLFEYFSETQRNKGNFPGRFSGRQFSNSRSEMNVSTLELGDSALYLCASRSGGSADTQYFGPGTRLTVL.

CDR3 in amino acids: CASSGGGGELFF. The DNA for the CDR3 is TGCGCCAGCAGCGGAGGGGGCGGGGAGCTGTTTTTT. The V and J genes are TRBV5-1 and TRBJ2-2, with D perhaps matching TRBD1 or TRBD2 (6 bases each). CDR1 and CDR2 from the germline V gene are SGHRS and YFSETQ. V was cut by 4 bases and J by 7 bases, with 8 bases left in between. The CDR3 is made up of 12 amino acids.

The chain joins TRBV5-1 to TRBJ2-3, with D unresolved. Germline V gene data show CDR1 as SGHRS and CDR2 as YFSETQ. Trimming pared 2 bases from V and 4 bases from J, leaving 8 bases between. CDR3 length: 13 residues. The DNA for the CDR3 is TGCGCCAGCAGCTTACCCGGCTCAGATACGCAGTATTTT. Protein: CASSLPGSDTQYF.

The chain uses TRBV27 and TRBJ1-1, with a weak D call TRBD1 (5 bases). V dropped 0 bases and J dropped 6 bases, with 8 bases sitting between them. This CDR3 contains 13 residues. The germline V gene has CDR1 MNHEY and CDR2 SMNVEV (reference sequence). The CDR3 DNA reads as TGTGCCAGCAGTTTATCAGGGGCGGCTGAAGCTTTCTTT. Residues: CASSLSGAAEAFF.

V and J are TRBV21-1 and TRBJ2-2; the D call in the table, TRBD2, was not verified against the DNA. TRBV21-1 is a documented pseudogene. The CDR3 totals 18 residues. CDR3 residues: CASSKVELAGEYTGELFF. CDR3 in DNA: TGTGCCAGCAGCAAAGTGGAGCTAGCGGGAGAATACACCGGGGAGCTGTTTTTT.

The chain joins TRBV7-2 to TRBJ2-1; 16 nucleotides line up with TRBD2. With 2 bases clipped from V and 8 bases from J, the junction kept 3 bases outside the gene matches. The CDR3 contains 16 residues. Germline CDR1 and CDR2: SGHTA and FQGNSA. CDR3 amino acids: CASSLRGTSGRDEQFF. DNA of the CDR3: TGTGCCAGCAGCTTACGGGGGACTAGCGGGAGGGATGAGCAGTTCTTC.

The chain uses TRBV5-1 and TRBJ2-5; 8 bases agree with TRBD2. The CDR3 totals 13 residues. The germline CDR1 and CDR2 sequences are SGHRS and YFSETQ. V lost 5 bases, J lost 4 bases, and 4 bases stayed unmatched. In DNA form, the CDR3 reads TGCGCCAGCAGGGGTCTAGCGGGAGAGACCCAGTACTTC. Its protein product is CASRGLAGETQYF.

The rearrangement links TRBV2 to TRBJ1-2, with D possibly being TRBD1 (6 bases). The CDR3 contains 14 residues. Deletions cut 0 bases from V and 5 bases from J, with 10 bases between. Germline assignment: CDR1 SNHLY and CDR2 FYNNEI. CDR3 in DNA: TGTGCCAGCAGTGAAGCGCTCAGGGGTTATGGCTACACCTTC. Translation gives CASSEALRGYGYTF.

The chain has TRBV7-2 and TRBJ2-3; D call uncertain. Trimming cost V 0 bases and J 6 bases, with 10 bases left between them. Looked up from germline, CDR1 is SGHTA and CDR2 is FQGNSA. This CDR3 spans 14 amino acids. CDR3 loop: CASSLARHSDTQYF. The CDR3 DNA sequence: TGTGCCAGCAGCTTAGCGAGGCATTCCGATACGCAGTATTTT.

The DNA of the CDR3 is TGTGCCTGGAGCGGCAGCTCCAATCAGCCCCAGCATTTT. This encodes CAWSGSSNQPQHF. The V call is TRBV30, the J call TRBJ1-5; D ambiguous. CDR3 length: 13 amino acids. V was pared by 3 bases and J by 3 bases, with 9 bases between. Germline assignment: CDR1 GTSNPN and CDR2 SVGIG (reference sequence).

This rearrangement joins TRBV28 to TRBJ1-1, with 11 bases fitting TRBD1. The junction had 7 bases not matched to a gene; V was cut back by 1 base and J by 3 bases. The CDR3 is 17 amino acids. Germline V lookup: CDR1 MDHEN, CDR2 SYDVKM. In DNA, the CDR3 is TGTGCCAGCAGTTTATATGGGGGGACAGGGGGGTACACTGAAGCTTTCTTT. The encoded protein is CASSLYGGTGGYTEAFF.

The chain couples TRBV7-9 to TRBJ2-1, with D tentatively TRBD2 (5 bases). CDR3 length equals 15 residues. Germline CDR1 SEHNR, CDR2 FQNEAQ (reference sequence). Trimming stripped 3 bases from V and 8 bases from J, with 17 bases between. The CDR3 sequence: CASSLRRGGGDEQFF. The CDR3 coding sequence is TGTGCCAGCAGCTTGAGACGAGGAGGTGGCGATGAGCAGTTCTTC.

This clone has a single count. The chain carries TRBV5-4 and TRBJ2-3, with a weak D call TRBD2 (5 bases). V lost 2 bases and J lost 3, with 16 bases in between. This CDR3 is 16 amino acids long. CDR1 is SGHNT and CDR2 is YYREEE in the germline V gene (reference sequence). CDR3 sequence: CASSFGGTGLTDTQYF. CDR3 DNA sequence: TGTGCCAGCAGCTTCGGAGGAACTGGGTTAACAGATACGCAGTATTTT.

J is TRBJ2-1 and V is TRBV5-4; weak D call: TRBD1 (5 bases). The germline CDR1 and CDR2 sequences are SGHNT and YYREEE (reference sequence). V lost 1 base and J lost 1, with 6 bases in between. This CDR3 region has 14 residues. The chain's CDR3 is CASSLQGSYNEQFF. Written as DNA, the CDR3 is TGTGCCAGCAGCTTGCAGGGTTCCTACAATGAGCAGTTCTTC.

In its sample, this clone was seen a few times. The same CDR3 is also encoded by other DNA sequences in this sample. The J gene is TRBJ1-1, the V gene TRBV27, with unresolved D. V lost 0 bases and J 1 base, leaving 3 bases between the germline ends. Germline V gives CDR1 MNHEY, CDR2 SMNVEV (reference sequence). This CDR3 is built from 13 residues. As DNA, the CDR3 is TGTGCCAGCAGTTTATCAAGGAACACTGAAGCTTTCTTT. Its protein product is CASSLSRNTEAFF.

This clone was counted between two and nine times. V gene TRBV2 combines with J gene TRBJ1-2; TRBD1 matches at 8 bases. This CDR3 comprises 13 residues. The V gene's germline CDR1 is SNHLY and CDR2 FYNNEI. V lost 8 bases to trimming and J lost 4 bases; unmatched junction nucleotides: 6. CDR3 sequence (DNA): TGTGCCAGCGTCGGACAGGGCCTCTATGGCTACACCTTC. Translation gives CASVGQGLYGYTF.

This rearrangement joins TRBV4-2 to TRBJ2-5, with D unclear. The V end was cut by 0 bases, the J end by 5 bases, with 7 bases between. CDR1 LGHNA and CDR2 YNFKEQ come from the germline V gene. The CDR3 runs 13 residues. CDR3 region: CASSQDFGETQYF. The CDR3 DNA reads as TGTGCCAGCAGCCAAGATTTTGGGGAGACCCAGTACTTC.

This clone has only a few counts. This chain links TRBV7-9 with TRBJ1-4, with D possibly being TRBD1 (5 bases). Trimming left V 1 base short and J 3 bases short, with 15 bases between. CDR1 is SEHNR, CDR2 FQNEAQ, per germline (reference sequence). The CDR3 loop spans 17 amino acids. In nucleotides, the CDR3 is TGTGCCAGCAGCTTAGGGCAGGGTAGAGGAGCTAATGAAAAACTGTTTTTT. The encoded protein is CASSLGQGRGANEKLFF. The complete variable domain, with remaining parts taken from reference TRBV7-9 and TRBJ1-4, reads DTGVSQNPRHKITKRGQNVTFRCDPISEHNRLYWYRQTLGQGPEFLTYFQNEAQLEKSRLLSDRFSAERPKGSFSTLEIQRTEQGDSAMYLCASSLGQGRGANEKLFFGSGTQLSVL.

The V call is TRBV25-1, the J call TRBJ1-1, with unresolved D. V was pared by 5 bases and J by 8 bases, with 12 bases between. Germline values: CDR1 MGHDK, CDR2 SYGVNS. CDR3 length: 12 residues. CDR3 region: CASSLGEREAFF. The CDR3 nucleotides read TGTGCCAGCAGTTTGGGCGAGAGAGAAGCTTTCTTT.

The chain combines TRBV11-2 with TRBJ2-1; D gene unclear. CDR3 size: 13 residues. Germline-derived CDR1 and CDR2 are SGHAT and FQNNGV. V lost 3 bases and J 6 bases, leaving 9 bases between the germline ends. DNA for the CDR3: TGTGCCAGCAGCTTCGAAAGGCCCAATGAGCAGTTCTTC. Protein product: CASSFERPNEQFF.

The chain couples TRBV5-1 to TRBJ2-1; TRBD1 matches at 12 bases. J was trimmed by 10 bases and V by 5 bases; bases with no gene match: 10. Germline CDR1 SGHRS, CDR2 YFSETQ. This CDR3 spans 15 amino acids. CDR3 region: CASRAGQGAKGEQFF. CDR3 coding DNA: TGCGCCAGCAGGGCGGGACAGGGGGCGAAGGGGGAGCAGTTCTTC.